This T cell receptor beta chain was observed in a study of Ad26.COV2.S vaccination and SARS-CoV-2 variants. Study outcomes and limitations: Post-vaccination breadth of spike-specific CD8+ and CD4+ T cell responses was reportedly substantial. Recipients of vaccine and of placebo showed similar breadth of their non-spike TCR repertoires. The analyses of TCR breadth and depth may have understated the size of total T cell responses.

Concerning this clone: No antigen is known for it.

Regarding treatment: over 15 received Ad26.COV2.S at low or high dose, single or two shots; about five received placebo; per-sample allocation not given. Collection of samples fell on day 63 after the first vaccine or placebo injection. Trimming stripped 5 bases from V and 3 bases from J, with 8 bases between. CDR3 length: 12 amino acids. CDR1 is MNHEY and CDR2 is SVGAGI in the germline V gene. Measured with immunoSEQ multiplex PCR; TCRdb has only the in-frame clones, and not every one. The data show 400,000 to 500,000 clones, 80% to 90% seen once. This sequence originates from a person aged 18 to 65 who received the Ad26.COV2.S COVID-19 vaccine or a placebo. This sequence joins TRBV6-5 and TRBJ2-7, with TRBD1 as a possible D gene (6 bases). The sample consisted of peripheral blood, taken in a trial of Ad26.COV2.S vaccine versus placebo. As DNA, the CDR3 is TGTGCCAGCAGTCTACAGGGCTACGAGCAGTACGTC. Amino acids: CASSLQGYEQYV.